This T cell receptor beta chain was obtained from a study of CD8 T cells in ankylosing spondylitis. Findings of the study overall: In the blood and synovial fluid of reactive arthritis, some motif variants had been previously reported. Ankylosing spondylitis blood appeared to carry a characteristic TCR beta motif of roughly eight highly homologous variants. Matched ankylosing spondylitis synovial fluid reportedly showed significant enrichment of disease-linked clones. Researchers report that disease-linked clones proved CD8+ and relatively rare in peripheral blood.

V shed 6 bases, J shed 0 bases, and the junction held 3 bases outside the gene matches. The CDR3 extends over 15 amino acids. This clonotype was seen at least ten times. Its antigen is as yet unknown. Quantitative molecular-barcoded 5'-RACE generated the TCR beta libraries. MiXCR, run by TCRdb on the 5' RACE reads, gives a single entry per CDR3 protein. The repertoire consists of over 600,000 distinct CDR3 sequences, with 15% to 20% occurring once and the leading ten covering around a fifth. The receptor comes from a male donor with ankylosing spondylitis. The sample consisted of blood, either unsorted or a sorted T cell fraction (not recorded which). V gene TRBV12-3 or TRBV12-4 combines with J gene TRBJ2-1, with TRBD1 identical over 9 bases. This CDR3 is CASSQTGGSYNEQFF. CDR3 in DNA: TGTGCCAGCAGCCAGACAGGGGGCTCCTACAATGAGCAGTTCTTC.